The 13 T cell receptor beta chains below were found in one sample sequenced in a study of blood T cell repertoires in COVID-19. The data were produced by immunoSEQ multiplex PCR, yet TCRdb's version contains in-frame clones alone and is incomplete. This sample carries 450,000 to 500,000 clones, approximately 83% of them seen once, and the ten largest clones take 3% to 4%. Sequencing input: peripheral blood. These receptors all come from a human donor in a cohort sampled during active COVID-19.

The CDR3 protein is CASSETLGQIKTQYF. Here the CDR3 DNA reads TGTGCCAGCAGTGAGACTCTGGGACAGATAAAGACCCAGTACTTC. This chain joins TRBV2 and TRBJ2-5; 7 bases line up with TRBD1. CDR1 is SNHLY and CDR2 is FYNNEI in the germline V gene. The CDR3 spans 15 residues. J was trimmed by 6 bases and V by 3 bases; bases with no gene match: 10.

With respect to this clone: An end of the junction differs from the germline gene, which may be a read error. The rearrangement uses TRBV5-6 and TRBJ2-7; D is possibly TRBD2 (5 bases). Germline V CDR1 and CDR2: SGHDT, YYEEEE. The CDR3 loop spans 11 amino acids. The CDR3 nucleotides read TGTGCCAGCAGCTTGGGAGGACTGTCCTATTTC. This sequence encodes CASSLGGLSYF. Together with reference TRBV5-6 and TRBJ2-7, the CDR3 gives the full variable domain: DAGVTQSPTHLIKTRGQQVTLRCSPKSGHDTVSWYQQALGQGPQFIFQYYEEEERQRGNFPDRFSGHQFPNYSSELNVNALLLGDSALYLCASSLGGLSYFGPGTRLTVT.

As concerns this clone: A read error may account for a junction end that differs from germline. This chain joins TRBV4-2 and TRBJ1-5, with D possibly being TRBD1 (6 bases). This CDR3 has 15 residues. CDR1 LGHNA and CDR2 YNFKEQ come from the germline V gene. CDR3 loop: CASSQQQGSDQPQHF. In DNA form, the CDR3 reads TGTGCCAGCAGCCAACAACAGGGTAGCGATCAGCCCCAGCATTTT.

This sequence joins TRBV5-5 and TRBJ1-4; the D gene is possibly TRBD1 (6 bases). Germline loops: CDR1 SGHKS, CDR2 YYEKEE (reference sequence). This CDR3 spans 15 amino acids. With 3 bases removed from V and 8 bases from J, the gap between germline ends came to 17 bases. The CDR3 is CASSSPPTGGEKLFF. CDR3 nucleotide sequence: TGTGCCAGCAGCTCGCCACCGACAGGTGGAGAAAAACTGTTTTTT.

Only a few counts were recorded for this clone. This chain connects TRBV30 to TRBJ2-2; 7 bases match TRBD2. In germline, CDR1 is GTSNPN, CDR2 SVGIG (reference sequence). The length of the CDR3 is 14 residues. V shed 0 bases and J 4 bases; nucleotides not matched to a gene: 2. The CDR3 DNA reads TGTGCCTGGAGTGTGGGGAGGGGCACCGGGGAGCTGTTTTTT. Translation: CAWSVGRGTGELFF.

The chain carries TRBV2 and TRBJ1-4; D is unclear. Trimming cost V 4 bases and J 0 bases, with 6 bases left between them. Germline V lookup: CDR1 SNHLY, CDR2 FYNNEI. CDR3 length: 14 amino acids. CDR3 amino acids: CASSGGATNEKLFF. The CDR3 nucleotides are TGTGCCAGCAGTGGCGGGGCAACTAATGAAAAACTGTTTTTT. The full variable domain, its missing parts supplied by reference TRBV2 and TRBJ1-4, is EPEVTQTPSHQVTQMGQEVILRCVPISNHLYFYWYRQILGQKVEFLVSFYNNEISEKSEIFDDQFSVERPDGSNFTLKIRSTKLEDSAMYFCASSGGATNEKLFFGSGTQLSVL.

V usage is TRBV7-8 and J usage is TRBJ2-2, with TRBD2 identical over 7 bases. This CDR3 is built from 15 residues. Unmatched junction bases numbered 3, after V lost 5 bases and J lost 0 bases. Germline CDR1 is SGHVS and CDR2 is FQNEAQ. CDR3 in amino acids: CASSLGLPNTGELFF. The CDR3 region has the DNA TGTGCCAGCAGCCTGGGACTACCGAACACCGGGGAGCTGTTTTTT.

This rearrangement joins TRBV28 to TRBJ1-1; D remains unclear. The CDR3 is made up of 12 amino acids. The ends were cut back, 5 bases at V and 11 bases at J, with 15 bases in the middle. Germline V gene sequence: CDR1 MDHEN, CDR2 SYDVKM. The CDR3 DNA reads as TGTGCCAGCAGTGGCCGTTTTGCAGTGGCTTTCTTT. It yields the protein CASSGRFAVAFF.

The chain links TRBV12-3 or TRBV12-4 to TRBJ2-2, with D possibly TRBD2 on 6 matching bases. There are 13 residues in the CDR3. V was trimmed by 3 bases and J by 4 bases, leaving 6 bases between them. CDR3 DNA sequence: TGTGCCAGCAGTTTCGGGGGCACCGGGGAGCTGTTTTTT. This sequence encodes CASSFGGTGELFF.

V and J are TRBV30 and TRBJ1-3, with D possibly TRBD1 on 6 matching bases. Germline V gene lookup returns CDR1 GTSNPN and CDR2 SVGIG (reference sequence). The CDR3 loop spans 13 amino acids. V was trimmed by 2 bases and J by 3 bases, leaving 8 bases between them. DNA of the CDR3: TGTGCCTGGAGTACAGGGTTTGGAAACACCATATATTTT. Its protein product is CAWSTGFGNTIYF.

This chain connects TRBV7-8 to TRBJ1-1, with D hard to call. CDR1 SGHVS and CDR2 FQNEAQ come from the germline V gene. This CDR3 has 15 residues. V dropped 5 bases and J dropped 1 base, with 14 bases sitting between them. The CDR3 spells CASSRLRLSNTEAFF. The CDR3, as DNA: TGTGCCAGCAGCCGATTGAGACTTTCGAACACTGAAGCTTTCTTT.

CDR3 nucleotides: TGTGCTAGTGGTTTGGTACAGGGGAAGAACACTGAAGCTTTCTTT. Its translation: CASGLVQGKNTEAFF. This chain joins TRBV12-5 and TRBJ1-1; 7 bases fit TRBD1. CDR1 and CDR2 (germline): LGHNT, FRNRAP. CDR3 length: 15 amino acids. J lost 1 base, V lost 0 bases, and 2 bases had no gene match.

This chain joins TRBV6-5 and TRBJ1-1; D may be TRBD1 (5 bases). The CDR3 is 14 residues long. Germline V gene sequence: CDR1 MNHEY, CDR2 SVGAGI. V was clipped by 0 bases and J by 3 bases, with 8 bases between them. CDR3 in amino acids: CASSYSGGDTEAFF. DNA of the CDR3: TGTGCCAGCAGTTACTCCGGGGGTGACACTGAAGCTTTCTTT.